The entry that follows covers one TCR beta chain sequence. The data were taken from a study of T cell changes during pregnancy in multiple sclerosis. Germline V lookup: CDR1 SNHLY, CDR2 FYNNEI. J lost 2 bases, V lost 6 bases, and 3 bases had no gene match. The CDR3 length is 14 residues. Only in-frame clones appear in the TCRdb table, and some are missing; sequencing was by immunoSEQ multiplex PCR. The repertoire holds about 60,000 clones, with 93% as singletons. The TCR comes from a female donor with multiple sclerosis, enrolled in a pregnancy study. The chain couples TRBV2 to TRBJ1-5, with 8 bases lining up with TRBD1. The sample consisted of CD8+ T cells from peripheral blood mononuclear cells, taken in the second trimester of pregnancy. CDR3 sequence: CASRRTGRNQPQHF. In DNA form, the CDR3 reads TGTGCCAGCAGGCGGACAGGGCGCAATCAGCCCCAGCATTTT.